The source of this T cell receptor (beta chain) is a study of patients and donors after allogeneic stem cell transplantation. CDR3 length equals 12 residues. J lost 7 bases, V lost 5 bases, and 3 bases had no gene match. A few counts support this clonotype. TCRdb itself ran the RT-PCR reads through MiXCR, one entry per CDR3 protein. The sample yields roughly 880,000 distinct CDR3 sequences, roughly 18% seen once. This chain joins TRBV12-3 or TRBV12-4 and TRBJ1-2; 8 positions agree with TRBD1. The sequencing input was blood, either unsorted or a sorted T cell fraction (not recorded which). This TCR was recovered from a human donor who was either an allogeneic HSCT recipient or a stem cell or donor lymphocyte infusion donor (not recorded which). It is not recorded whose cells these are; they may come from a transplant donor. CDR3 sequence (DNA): TGTGCCAGCAGTACAGGGGGTGTTGGCTACACCTTC. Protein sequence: CASSTGGVGYTF.